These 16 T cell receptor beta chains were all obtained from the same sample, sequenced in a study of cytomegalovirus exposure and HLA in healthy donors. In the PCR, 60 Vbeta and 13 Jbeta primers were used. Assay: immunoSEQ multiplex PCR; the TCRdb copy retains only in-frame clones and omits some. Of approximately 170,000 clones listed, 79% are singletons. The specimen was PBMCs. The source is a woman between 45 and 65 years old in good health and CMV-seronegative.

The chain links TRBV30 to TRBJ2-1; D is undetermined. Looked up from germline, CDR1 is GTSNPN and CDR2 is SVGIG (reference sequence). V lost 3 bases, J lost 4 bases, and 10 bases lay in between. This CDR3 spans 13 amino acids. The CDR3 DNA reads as TGTGCCTGGAGCCGAGAACTTTACAATGAGCAGTTCTTC. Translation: CAWSRELYNEQFF.

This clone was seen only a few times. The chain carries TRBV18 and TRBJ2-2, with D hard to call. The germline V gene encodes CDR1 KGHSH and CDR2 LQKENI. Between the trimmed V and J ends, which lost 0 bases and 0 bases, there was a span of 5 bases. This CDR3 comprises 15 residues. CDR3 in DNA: TGTGCCAGCTCACCACCGGCAGCGAACACCGGGGAGCTGTTTTTT. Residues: CASSPPAANTGELFF.

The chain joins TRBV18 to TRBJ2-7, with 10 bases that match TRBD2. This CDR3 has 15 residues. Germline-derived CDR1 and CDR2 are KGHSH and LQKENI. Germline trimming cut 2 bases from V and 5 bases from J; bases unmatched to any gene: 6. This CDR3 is CASSPRLAGENEQYF. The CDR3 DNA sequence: TGTGCCAGCTCACCAAGGCTAGCGGGAGAAAACGAGCAGTACTTC.

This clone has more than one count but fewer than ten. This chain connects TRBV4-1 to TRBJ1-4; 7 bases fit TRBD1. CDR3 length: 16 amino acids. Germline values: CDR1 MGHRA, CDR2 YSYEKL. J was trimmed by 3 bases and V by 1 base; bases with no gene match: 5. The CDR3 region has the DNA TGCGCCAGCAGCCAAGGCTCGGGACAGTCTAATGAAAAACTGTTTTTT. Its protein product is CASSQGSGQSNEKLFF.

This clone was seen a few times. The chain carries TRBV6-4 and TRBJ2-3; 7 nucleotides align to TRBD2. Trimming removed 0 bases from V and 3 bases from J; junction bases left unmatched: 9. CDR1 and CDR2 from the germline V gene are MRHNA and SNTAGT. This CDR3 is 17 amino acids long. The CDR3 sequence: CASSDSSWAGATDTQYF. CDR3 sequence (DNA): TGTGCCAGCAGTGACTCGAGTTGGGCGGGAGCAACAGATACGCAGTATTTT.

The CDR3 nucleotides read TGTGCCAGCTCCCTGGATGGGCGGGGGAATGAGCAGTTCTTC. Translation gives CASSLDGRGNEQFF. The genes are TRBV18 and TRBJ2-1, with 7 bases identical to TRBD2. The CDR3 contains 14 residues. The V segment lost 6 bases and the J segment 7 bases; nucleotides outside the gene matches: 9. The germline V gene has CDR1 KGHSH and CDR2 LQKENI.

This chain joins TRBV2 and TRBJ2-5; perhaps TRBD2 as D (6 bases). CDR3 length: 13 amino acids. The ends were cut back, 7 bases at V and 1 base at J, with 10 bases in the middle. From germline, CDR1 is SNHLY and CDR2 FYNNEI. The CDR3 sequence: CASNREPQETQYF. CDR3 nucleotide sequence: TGTGCCAGCAACCGGGAGCCCCAAGAGACCCAGTACTTC.

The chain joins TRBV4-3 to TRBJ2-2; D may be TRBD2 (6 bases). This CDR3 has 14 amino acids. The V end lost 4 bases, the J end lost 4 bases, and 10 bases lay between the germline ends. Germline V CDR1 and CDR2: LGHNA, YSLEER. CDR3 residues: CASSPGVGTGELFF. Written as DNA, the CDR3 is TGCGCCAGCAGCCCGGGGGTCGGCACCGGGGAGCTGTTTTTT.

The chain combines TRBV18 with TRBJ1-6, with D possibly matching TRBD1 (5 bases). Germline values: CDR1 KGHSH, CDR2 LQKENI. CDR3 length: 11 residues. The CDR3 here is CATGPGSPLHF. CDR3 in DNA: TGTGCAACAGGACCGGGTTCACCCCTCCACTTT.

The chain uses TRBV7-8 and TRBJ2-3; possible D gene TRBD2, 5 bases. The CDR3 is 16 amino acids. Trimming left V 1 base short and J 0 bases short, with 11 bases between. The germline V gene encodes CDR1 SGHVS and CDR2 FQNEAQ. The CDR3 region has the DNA TGTGCCAGCAGCTTAGGGGGTGGAGGTAGCACAGATACGCAGTATTTT. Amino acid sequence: CASSLGGGGSTDTQYF.

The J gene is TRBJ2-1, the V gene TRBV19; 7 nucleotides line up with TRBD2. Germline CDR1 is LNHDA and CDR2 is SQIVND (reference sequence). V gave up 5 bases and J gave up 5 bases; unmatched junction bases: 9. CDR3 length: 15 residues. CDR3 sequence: CASSPQRERNNEQFF. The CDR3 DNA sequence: TGTGCCAGTAGTCCCCAGCGGGAAAGAAACAATGAGCAGTTCTTC.

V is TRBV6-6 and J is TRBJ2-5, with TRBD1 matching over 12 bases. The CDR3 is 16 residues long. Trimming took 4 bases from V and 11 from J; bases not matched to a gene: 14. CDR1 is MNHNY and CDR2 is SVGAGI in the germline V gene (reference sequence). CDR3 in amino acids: CASSLRGGQGAQEQYF. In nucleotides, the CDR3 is TGTGCCAGCAGTTTAAGGGGGGGACAGGGGGCTCAGGAGCAGTACTTC.

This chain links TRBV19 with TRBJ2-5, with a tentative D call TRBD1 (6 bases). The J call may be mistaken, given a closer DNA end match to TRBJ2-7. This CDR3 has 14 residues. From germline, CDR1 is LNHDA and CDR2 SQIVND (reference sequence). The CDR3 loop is CATAHRDIRYEQYF. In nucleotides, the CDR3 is TGTGCCACCGCGCACCGGGACATACGTTACGAGCAGTACTTC.

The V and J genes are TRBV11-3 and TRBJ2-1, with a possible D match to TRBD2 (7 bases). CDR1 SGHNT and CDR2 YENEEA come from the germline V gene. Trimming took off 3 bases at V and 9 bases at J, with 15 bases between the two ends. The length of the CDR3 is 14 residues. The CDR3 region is CASSFTGGRGEQFF. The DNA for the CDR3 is TGTGCCAGCAGCTTTACCGGGGGGCGAGGTGAGCAGTTCTTC. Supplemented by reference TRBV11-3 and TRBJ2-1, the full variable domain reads EAGVVQSPRYKIIEKKQPVAFWCNPISGHNTLYWYLQNLGQGPELLIRYENEEAVDDSQLPKDRFSAERLKGVDSTLKIQPAELGDSAVYLCASSFTGGRGEQFFGPGTRLTVL.

CDR3 amino acids: CASSSMDRGGEQYF. The CDR3 region has the DNA TGCGCCAGCAGCTCCATGGACAGGGGGGGGGAGCAGTACTTC. The chain employs TRBV5-1 and TRBJ2-7; TRBD1 matches 10 bases. Losses at the gene ends were 3 bases for V and 7 bases for J; bases not matched to a gene: 7. CDR3 length equals 14 residues. Germline CDR1 is SGHRS and CDR2 is YFSETQ.

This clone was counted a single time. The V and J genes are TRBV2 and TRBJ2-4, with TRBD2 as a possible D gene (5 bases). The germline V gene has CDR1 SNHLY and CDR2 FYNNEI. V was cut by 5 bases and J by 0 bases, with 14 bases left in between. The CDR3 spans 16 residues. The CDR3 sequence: CASSRGLASAKNIQYF. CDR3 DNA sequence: TGTGCCAGCAGTCGAGGGCTAGCCTCAGCCAAAAACATTCAGTACTTC.